These T cell receptor beta chains were read from a single sample in a study of blood T cell repertoires in COVID-19. Generated by immunoSEQ multiplex PCR, the TCRdb table keeps only in-frame clones and is missing some. The table shows about 190,000 clones, with over 80% occurring only once. The sample taken for sequencing was PBMCs or T cells enriched from blood (not recorded which). These receptors came from a woman in her thirties who had been exposed to COVID-19. The conserved cysteine and the conserved F or W are not part of the CDR3 here. D genes are given only for firm matches.

d_gene: -; v_gene: TRBV29-1; CDR3aa: SVGASSTDTQY
d_gene: -; v_gene: TRBV2; CDR3aa: ARKRGADGYT
d_gene: TRBD2; v_gene: TRBV7-3; CDR3aa: ASSSQSGGEYEQY
d_gene: -; v_gene: TRBV28; CDR3aa: ASRSSLIRVGNIQY
d_gene: TRBD1; v_gene: TRBV7-9; CDR3aa: ASSLTGGLYEQY
d_gene: -; v_gene: TRBV11-3; CDR3aa: ASCQGYRSFEQF
d_gene: -; v_gene: TRBV4-1; CDR3aa: ASSQESGGWETGELF
d_gene: -; v_gene: TRBV5-4; CDR3aa: ASSLTGDAGNTIY
d_gene: TRBD2; v_gene: TRBV6-2/TRBV6-3; CDR3aa: ASSYKSRGLATNEQF
d_gene: TRBD2; v_gene: TRBV10-1; CDR3aa: ASSAQPSGADTQY
d_gene: -; v_gene: TRBV3-1/TRBV3-2; CDR3aa: ASSPILSNTGELF
d_gene: -; v_gene: TRBV5-6; CDR3aa: ASSLLGSENTEAF
d_gene: -; v_gene: TRBV3-1/TRBV3-2; CDR3aa: ASSAGQGLYGYT
d_gene: -; v_gene: TRBV7-2; CDR3aa: ASSLDGIGKNIQY
d_gene: -; v_gene: TRBV7-9; CDR3aa: ASSFPAGSTEAF
d_gene: TRBD1; v_gene: TRBV29-1; CDR3aa: SVGTASRDQPQH
d_gene: -; v_gene: TRBV5-1; CDR3aa: ASTLSPTYEQY
d_gene: TRBD1; v_gene: TRBV5-6; CDR3aa: ASLGQGASIDYGYT
d_gene: -; v_gene: TRBV19; CDR3aa: ASSTVAKNIQY
d_gene: -; v_gene: TRBV5-1; CDR3aa: ASSLTGSNTEAF